This TCR beta chain was sequenced for a study of cytomegalovirus exposure and HLA in healthy donors. PCR was performed using 60 Vbeta and 13 Jbeta primers. Assay used: immunoSEQ multiplex PCR; TCRdb lists only in-frame clones, some missing. The data hold about 160,000 clones, with more than 75% observed a single time. This clone was detected only once. The CDR3 is made up of 16 amino acids. Trimming stripped 2 bases from V and 8 bases from J, with 16 bases between. CDR1 and CDR2 (germline): MNHEY, SMNVEV (reference sequence). This TCR came from a young man in good health and CMV-seropositive. The chain has TRBV27 and TRBJ1-6, with D possibly being TRBD1 (5 bases). The sample taken for sequencing was PBMCs. This CDR3 reads CASSLNGATAHSPLHF. CDR3 DNA: TGTGCCAGCAGTTTAAATGGGGCCACCGCCCATTCACCCCTCCACTTT.